The 30 T cell receptor beta chains reported below all come from one sample, sequenced in a study of cytomegalovirus exposure and HLA in healthy donors. 60 Vbeta and 13 Jbeta primers were used in PCR. TCRdb keeps only in-frame clones here, not all; method: immunoSEQ multiplex PCR. This sample's clone table lists some 140,000 clones. Material: PBMCs. The receptors come from a woman aged 40 to 49 in good health and CMV-seronegative.

The chain joins TRBV7-3 to TRBJ2-1; D unclear. The CDR3 loop spans 17 amino acids. Trimming left V 3 bases short and J 0 bases short, with 15 bases between. CDR1 SGHTA and CDR2 FQGTGA come from the germline V gene. CDR3 coding DNA: TGTGCCAGCAGCTTGTGGGCAGATGCAAGCTCCTACAATGAGCAGTTCTTC. Protein sequence: CASSLWADASSYNEQFF.

The genes are TRBV27 and TRBJ2-7; 8 bases align to TRBD1. Per germline, CDR1 MNHEY and CDR2 SMNVEV (reference sequence). The CDR3 is made up of 14 amino acids. Losses at the gene ends were 10 bases for V and 4 bases for J; bases not matched to a gene: 12. This CDR3 is CATQETGGLYEQYF. CDR3 sequence (DNA): TGTGCCACCCAAGAAACAGGGGGATTGTACGAGCAGTACTTC.

The chain recombines TRBV27 with TRBJ2-5, with 8 bases that match TRBD1. The CDR3 runs 13 residues. Germline V gives CDR1 MNHEY, CDR2 SMNVEV (reference sequence). J gave up 2 bases and V 7 bases, and 3 bases lay outside the gene matches. CDR3 loop: CASKRTGQETQYF. DNA of the CDR3: TGTGCCAGCAAACGGACAGGGCAAGAGACCCAGTACTTC.

V is TRBV6-1 and J is TRBJ1-5; 7 bases line up with TRBD1. Germline values: CDR1 MNHNS, CDR2 SASEGT. Germline trimming cut 4 bases from V and 1 base from J; bases unmatched to any gene: 1. The CDR3 runs 14 residues. CDR3: CASSAQGSNQPQHF. The CDR3 nucleotides read TGTGCCAGCAGTGCACAGGGGAGCAATCAGCCCCAGCATTTT.

This sequence joins TRBV4-3 and TRBJ1-1; unclear D gene. Trimming stripped 2 bases from V and 7 bases from J, with 11 bases between. Germline V lookup: CDR1 LGHNA, CDR2 YSLEER. CDR3 length: 13 amino acids. CDR3 nucleotides: TGCGCCAGCAGCCAATACGGGTGGGTTGAAGCTTTCTTT. Translating gives CASSQYGWVEAFF.

V gene TRBV10-3 combines with J gene TRBJ1-3, with unresolved D. There are 14 residues in the CDR3. Trimming took 7 bases from V and 0 from J, leaving 10 bases between them. CDR1 and CDR2 (germline): ENHRY, SYGVKD. CDR3 nucleotide sequence: TGTGCCATCACCCAACCAGTCTCTGGAAACACCATATATTTT. Its translation is CAITQPVSGNTIYF.

The rearrangement links TRBV4-1 to TRBJ1-4; 9 positions match TRBD1. The CDR3 spans 15 residues. V was pared by 3 bases and J by 8 bases, with 7 bases of the junction left unmatched. CDR1 is MGHRA and CDR2 is YSYEKL in the germline V gene. The CDR3 region is CASSQEDRGTEKLFF. CDR3 nucleotide sequence: TGCGCCAGCAGCCAGGAGGACAGGGGCACAGAAAAACTGTTTTTT.

The J gene is TRBJ1-1, the V gene TRBV7-9, with 7 bases that match TRBD1. The CDR3 spans 15 residues. V was clipped by 1 base and J by 5 bases; unmatched bases: 7. Per germline, CDR1 SEHNR and CDR2 FQNEAQ (reference sequence). CDR3 in amino acids: CASSLGDRKGTEAFF. CDR3 in DNA: TGTGCCAGCAGCTTAGGGGACAGAAAAGGGACTGAAGCTTTCTTT. Complete variable domain (other parts from reference TRBV7-9 and TRBJ1-1): DTGVSQNPRHKITKRGQNVTFRCDPISEHNRLYWYRQTLGQGPEFLTYFQNEAQLEKSRLLSDRFSAERPKGSFSTLEIQRTEQGDSAMYLCASSLGDRKGTEAFFGQGTRLTVV.

The chain has TRBV28 and TRBJ2-7, with 10 bases lining up with TRBD2. This CDR3 has 16 residues. Germline trimming cut 1 base from V and 3 bases from J; bases unmatched to any gene: 6. CDR1 is MDHEN, CDR2 SYDVKM, per germline. The CDR3 sequence is CASSLLSGGAYYEQYF. CDR3 coding DNA: TGTGCCAGCAGTTTATTAAGCGGGGGGGCCTACTACGAGCAGTACTTC.

V gene TRBV19 combines with J gene TRBJ1-1; 7 bases line up with TRBD1. The ends lost 7 bases at V and 5 bases at J; junction bases unmatched: 13. The CDR3 is made up of 15 amino acids. Germline lookup yields CDR1 LNHDA and CDR2 SQIVND (reference sequence). CDR3: CASTTDRTGITEAFF. Here the CDR3 DNA reads TGTGCCAGTACGACTGACAGGACAGGCATTACTGAAGCTTTCTTT.

The chain joins TRBV6-6 to TRBJ2-2; no clear D gene. The CDR3 contains 15 residues. Germline V lookup: CDR1 MNHNY, CDR2 SVGAGI (reference sequence). With 5 bases removed from V and 7 bases from J, the gap between germline ends came to 17 bases. CDR3 region: CASSQRDILSGELFF. CDR3 in DNA: TGTGCCAGCAGTCAGAGAGACATTTTGAGCGGGGAGCTGTTTTTT.

The chain links TRBV28 to TRBJ2-7, with D possibly being TRBD2 (6 bases). Germline assignment: CDR1 MDHEN and CDR2 SYDVKM. Trimming took off 4 bases at V and 3 bases at J, with 16 bases between the two ends. The CDR3 contains 15 residues. CDR3 coding DNA: TGTGCCAGCAGTTCCGGGACGGGACTGGTCTACGAGCAGTACGTC. It codes for CASSSGTGLVYEQYV.

The DNA of the CDR3 is TGTGCCAGCAGCTCCCGCGGGGAGGGGACGGGCACAGATACGCAGTATTTT. Protein: CASSSRGEGTGTDTQYF. This chain connects TRBV11-2 to TRBJ2-3, with 7 bases aligning to TRBD2. Germline CDR1 and CDR2: SGHAT and FQNNGV. The CDR3 runs 17 residues. J gave up 1 base and V 4 bases, and 11 bases lay outside the gene matches.

The V gene is TRBV28, the J gene TRBJ2-7; possible D gene TRBD2, 6 bases. The germline V gene encodes CDR1 MDHEN and CDR2 SYDVKM. V was clipped by 8 bases and J by 7 bases, with 21 bases between them. The CDR3 has 14 amino acids. The CDR3 sequence is CASGTSEGFWEQYV. In nucleotides, the CDR3 is TGTGCCAGCGGGACTTCCGAGGGTTTTTGGGAGCAGTACGTC.

The J gene is TRBJ1-6, the V gene TRBV7-9; the D is unclear. The V and J ends lost 8 bases and 2 bases respectively, with 7 bases between them. Germline V gives CDR1 SEHNR, CDR2 FQNEAQ (reference sequence). The CDR3 totals 13 residues. The CDR3 sequence: CASRGPYNSPLHF. In DNA, the CDR3 is TGTGCCAGCCGTGGGCCCTATAATTCACCCCTCCACTTT.

The chain joins TRBV19 to TRBJ1-1, with D possibly being TRBD1 (5 bases). Germline-derived CDR1 and CDR2 are LNHDA and SQIVND (reference sequence). With 9 bases removed from V and 6 bases from J, the gap between germline ends came to 11 bases. CDR3 length equals 11 residues. CDR3 DNA sequence: TGTGCCAGCGCAACGGGGGCTGAAGCTTTCTTT. It encodes CASATGAEAFF.

The chain has TRBV7-8 and TRBJ2-3; 8 nucleotides align to TRBD1. CDR3 length: 17 residues. The V gene end was trimmed by 4 bases and the J gene end by 0 bases; junction bases not matched to a gene: 9. Germline V gives CDR1 SGHVS, CDR2 FQNEAQ. CDR3 residues: CASSSTYRGKSTDTQYF. The CDR3 DNA reads as TGTGCCAGCAGCTCAACCTACAGGGGGAAGAGCACAGATACGCAGTATTTT. The complete variable domain, with remaining parts taken from reference TRBV7-8 and TRBJ2-3, reads GAGVSQSPRYKVAKRGQDVALRCDPISGHVSLFWYQQALGQGPEFLTYFQNEAQLDKSGLPSDRFFAERPEGSVSTLKIQRTQQEDSAVYLCASSSTYRGKSTDTQYFGPGTRLTVL.

V gene TRBV19 combines with J gene TRBJ1-5, with 8 positions matching TRBD1. From germline, CDR1 is LNHDA and CDR2 SQIVND (reference sequence). CDR3 length: 18 residues. V lost 0 bases to trimming and J lost 5 bases; unmatched junction nucleotides: 12. DNA for the CDR3: TGTGCCAGTAGTATAGATCTCTGGCAGGGGGCGATACATCAGCCCCAGCATTTT. Protein sequence: CASSIDLWQGAIHQPQHF. Filled out from reference TRBV19 and TRBJ1-5, the complete variable domain reads DGGITQSPKYLFRKEGQNVTLSCEQNLNHDAMYWYRQDPGQGLRLIYYSQIVNDFQKGDIAEGYSVSREKKESFPLTVTSAQKNPTAFYLCASSIDLWQGAIHQPQHFGDGTRLSIL.

V gene TRBV11-2 combines with J gene TRBJ2-2; D ambiguous. Germline CDR1 reads SGHAT; CDR2 reads FQNNGV. Trimming left V 7 bases short and J 11 bases short, with 8 bases between. CDR3 size: 10 residues. The chain's CDR3 is CASTRRELFF. As DNA, the CDR3 is TGTGCCAGCACCCGCAGAGAGCTGTTTTTT. Complete variable domain (other parts from reference TRBV11-2 and TRBJ2-2): EAGVAQSPRYKIIEKRQSVAFWCNPISGHATLYWYQQILGQGPKLLIQFQNNGVVDDSQLPKDRFSAERLKGVDSTLKIQPAKLEDSAVYLCASTRRELFFGEGSRLTVL.

The gene calls are TRBV2 and TRBJ2-5, with 9 bases that match TRBD2. Per the germline V gene, CDR1 is SNHLY and CDR2 is FYNNEI. Losses at the gene ends were 7 bases for V and 3 bases for J; bases not matched to a gene: 6. The CDR3 has 14 residues. CDR3 sequence reads: CASTESSGKETQYF. The CDR3 bases are TGTGCCAGCACGGAATCTAGCGGGAAAGAGACCCAGTACTTC.

The CDR3 DNA sequence: TGTGCCAGCAGCCCCTTACCCGACAGGGACTCTGGAAACACCATATATTTT. This gives the protein CASSPLPDRDSGNTIYF. V is TRBV11-2 and J is TRBJ1-3, with 7 bases matching TRBD1. V dropped 5 bases and J dropped 0; count of bases not matched to a gene: 10. The germline gives CDR1 SGHAT, CDR2 FQNNGV. The length of the CDR3 is 17 residues.

CDR3 DNA sequence: TGTGCCAGTTTCAACAGGGGACACTCGAACACTGAAGCTTTCTTT. Protein product: CASFNRGHSNTEAFF. The chain couples TRBV19 to TRBJ1-1; 7 bases line up with TRBD1. CDR1 is LNHDA and CDR2 is SQIVND in the germline V gene (reference sequence). The V gene end was trimmed by 8 bases and the J gene end by 1 base; junction bases not matched to a gene: 10. This CDR3 region has 15 residues.

The chain recombines TRBV9 with TRBJ2-1, with 7 nucleotides matching TRBD2. V trimming: 4 bases; J trimming: 4 bases; junction bases outside the gene matches: 8. Germline CDR1 is SGDLS and CDR2 is YYNGEE. The CDR3 covers 15 residues. The chain's CDR3 is CASSPWEGRYNEQFF. CDR3 in DNA: TGTGCCAGCAGCCCCTGGGAGGGGAGGTACAATGAGCAGTTCTTC. Full variable domain (rest looked up from reference TRBV9 and TRBJ2-1): DSGVTQTPKHLITATGQRVTLRCSPRSGDLSVYWYQQSLDQGLQFLIQYYNGEERAKGNILERFSAQQFPDLHSELNLSSLELGDSALYFCASSPWEGRYNEQFFGPGTRLTVL.

The V and J genes are TRBV5-6 and TRBJ2-7; 7 bases map to TRBD2. Germline V gives CDR1 SGHDT, CDR2 YYEEEE. CDR3 length: 13 amino acids. V trimming: 3 bases; J trimming: 3 bases; junction bases outside the gene matches: 3. As DNA, the CDR3 is TGTGCCAGCAGCTCGTGGGGGGGCTACGAGCAGTACTTC. It codes for CASSSWGGYEQYF.

As for this clone: A junction boundary mismatches the germline segment, possibly from a read error. V usage is TRBV7-7 and J usage is TRBJ2-3; 8 nucleotides agree with TRBD1. The CDR3 runs to 14 residues. Germline-derived CDR1 and CDR2 are SSHAT and FNYEAQ (reference sequence). The chain's CDR3 is CASSSRTGTDTQYF. CDR3 in DNA: TGTGCTAGCAGCTCACGGACAGGGACAGATACGCAGTATTTT.

The gene calls are TRBV9 and TRBJ2-3; 8 bases line up with TRBD2. Looked up from germline, CDR1 is SGDLS and CDR2 is YYNGEE. The CDR3 length is 15 residues. V lost 0 bases and J lost 2; bases outside the gene matches: 2. DNA of the CDR3: TGTGCCAGCAGCGTAGCGGGGGGGCTCACAGATACGCAGTATTTT. As protein: CASSVAGGLTDTQYF.

J is TRBJ1-5 and V is TRBV27; 8 bases fit TRBD1. The CDR3 covers 15 residues. Germline CDR1 MNHEY, CDR2 SMNVEV (reference sequence). Unmatched junction bases numbered 1, after V lost 3 bases and J lost 0 bases. The CDR3 loop reads CASSLGTGSNQPQHF. The CDR3 region has the DNA TGTGCCAGCAGTTTGGGGACAGGTAGCAATCAGCCCCAGCATTTT.

This chain links TRBV18 with TRBJ1-2; possibly TRBD1 for D (5 bases). The CDR3 runs to 14 residues. The germline V and J ends were trimmed by 3 bases and 8 bases, with 16 bases remaining between them. Germline loops: CDR1 KGHSH, CDR2 LQKENI. The DNA for the CDR3 is TGTGCCAGCTCACCGGCAGGGATTGTGAAGGGCTACACCTTC. This codes for CASSPAGIVKGYTF.

The chain uses TRBV5-6 and TRBJ2-7; D unresolved. Germline CDR1 is SGHDT and CDR2 is YYEEEE. This CDR3 comprises 14 residues. The V gene lost 0 bases and the J gene lost 5 bases, with 12 bases spanning the gap. The CDR3 loop reads CASSLGLPDDEQYV. CDR3 nucleotide sequence: TGTGCCAGCAGCTTGGGACTCCCAGACGACGAGCAGTACGTC.

The chain combines TRBV5-4 with TRBJ2-3; 9 bases are shared with TRBD2. V was clipped by 7 bases and J by 0 bases; unmatched bases: 6. The germline V gene encodes CDR1 SGHNT and CDR2 YYREEE (reference sequence). The CDR3 is 15 amino acids. CDR3 in amino acids: CASRYSGGSTDTQYF. The CDR3 coding sequence is TGTGCCAGCCGCTATAGCGGGGGCAGCACAGATACGCAGTATTTT.